The clone carrying this T cell receptor beta chain was picked up a small number of times. What it binds is unknown. Libraries were prepared by immunoSEQ multiplex PCR; TCRdb keeps only in-frame clonotypes and omits some of them. The sample shows about 77,000 clones, roughly 91% of them seen only once. This sample is part of a study of OX40 agonist ivuxolimab in advanced cancers. About the research overall: The study treated patients with ivuxolimab, an agonistic anti-OX40 (CD134) antibody. Enrollees could have had prior anti-PD-1, anti-PD-L1 or anti-CTLA-4 therapy, which about 42% had received.

Trimming took off 6 bases at V and 3 bases at J, with 10 bases between the two ends. The CDR3 runs 13 residues. Looked up from germline, CDR1 is SGHTA and CDR2 is FQGTGA. Study observations and caveats: Relative to CD4+ cells, CD8+ T cells on average had more expanded clones. Among expanded peripheral T cells, antigen specificity went undetermined.

The material sequenced was CD4+ or CD8+ T cells sorted from blood, taken in a trial of the OX40 agonist ivuxolimab. The V and J genes are TRBV7-3 and TRBJ2-3, with D hard to call. The receptor was derived from an adult with an advanced solid tumor such as melanoma, head and neck, liver or kidney cancer. In nucleotides, the CDR3 is TGTGCCAGCAGTTTTACCCCTACAGATACGCAGTATTTT. This sequence encodes CASSFTPTDTQYF.